The clone carrying this T cell receptor (beta chain) came up many times. The data were taken from a study of regulatory T cells in long-lasting Graves disease. Arm-PCR of CDR3 regions with iRepertoire HTBI primers generated TCR beta libraries. TCRdb reanalysed the multiplex PCR reads using MiXCR and keeps one entry per CDR3 protein. The sample records 350,000 to 450,000 distinct CDR3 sequences, 15% to 20% being singletons. Sample time point: newly diagnosed GD, antithyroid drugs for less than 3 months. From RNA extracted from PBMCs, the TCR library was made. CDR3 length: 14 residues. In germline, CDR1 is DFQATT, CDR2 SNEGSKA (reference sequence). Trimming shortened V by 6 bases and J by 6 bases, and 21 bases separated the two germline ends. These same records also appear under a second study, on T cells in Graves' hyperthyroidism and ophthalmopathy. This second report adds: Diagnoses used clinical symptoms, serum thyroxine and TRAb, thyroid ultrasound and orbital computed tomography.

The sample consisted of peripheral blood mononuclear cells (PBMCs), taken at new diagnosis, from a patient treated with antithyroid drugs. The sequence derives from a man aged 35 to 55 with Graves disease. The chain recombines TRBV20-1 with TRBJ2-7, with D perhaps TRBD1 or TRBD2 (6 bases each). CDR3 coding DNA: TGCAGTGCGTCAGGGGACTCCCTCTTCCCCGAGCAGTACTTC. Protein sequence: CSASGDSLFPEQYF.